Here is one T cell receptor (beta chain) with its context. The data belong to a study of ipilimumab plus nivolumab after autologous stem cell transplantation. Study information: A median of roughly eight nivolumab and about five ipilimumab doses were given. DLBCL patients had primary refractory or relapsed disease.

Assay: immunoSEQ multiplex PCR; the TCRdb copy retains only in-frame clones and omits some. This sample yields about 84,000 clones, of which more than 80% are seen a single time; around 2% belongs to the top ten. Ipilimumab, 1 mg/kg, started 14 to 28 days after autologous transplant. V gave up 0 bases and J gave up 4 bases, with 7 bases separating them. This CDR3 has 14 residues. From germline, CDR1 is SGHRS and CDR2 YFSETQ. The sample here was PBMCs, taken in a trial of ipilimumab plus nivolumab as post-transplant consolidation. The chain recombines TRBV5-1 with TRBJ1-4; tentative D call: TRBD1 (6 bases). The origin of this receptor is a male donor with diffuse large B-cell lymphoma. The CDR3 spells CASSLGGGNEKLFF. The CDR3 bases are TGCGCCAGCAGCTTGGGAGGGGGTAATGAAAAACTGTTTTTT. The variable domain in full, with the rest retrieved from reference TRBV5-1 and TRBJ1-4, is KAGVTQTPRYLIKTRGQQVTLSCSPISGHRSVSWYQQTPGQGLQFLFEYFSETQRNKGNFPGRFSGRQFSNSRSEMNVSTLELGDSALYLCASSLGGGNEKLFFGSGTQLSVL.